This T cell receptor beta chain was sequenced during a study of shared clonotypes between healthy human individuals. For the study at large: Each donor's CD8 memory used one plate, CD8 naive two, each CD4 subset three.

Comment on this clone: The antigen is not known.

Measured with immunoSEQ multiplex PCR; TCRdb has only the in-frame clones, and not every one. The table lists about 380,000 clones, around 96% of them singletons. V trimming: 5 bases; J trimming: 2 bases; junction bases outside the gene matches: 2. The CDR3 has 14 amino acids. Germline lookup yields CDR1 MNHEY and CDR2 SVGAGI. Study results and caveats: Generation probability values for non-shared clonotypes were lower than those for clonotypes shared by all four donors. Larger estimated richness was generally seen in naive subsets than in memory subsets.

The clonotype was recovered from a man aged 25 to 40 in good health. The chain links TRBV6-5 to TRBJ2-7, with 11 nucleotides matching TRBD1. Specimen: memory CD8+ T cells sorted from blood. Subset noted: CD45RO+ cells pooled with CCR7-negative TemRA cells. The CDR3 DNA sequence: TGTGCCAGCAGTCCGGGACAGGGGGCCTACGAGCAGTACTTC. Translation gives CASSPGQGAYEQYF.